This TCR beta chain was sequenced for a study of T cell repertoires in cytomegalovirus infection. Study overall: In public TCR beta signatures, there were indications of both CMV infection and matching HLA type.

This clonotype was counted between two and nine times. What it recognizes is unknown. Trimming removed 7 bases at V and 4 bases at J, with 10 bases between. CDR1 MNHNS and CDR2 SASEGT come from the germline V gene. CDR3 length: 13 amino acids. TCRdb reprocessed the reads via MiXCR and lists one record per CDR3 protein. The sample consists of hundreds of thousands of distinct CDR3 sequences, approximately 24% of them appearing once. Findings and limits, study-wide: In two of eight donors, the top clonotype was HLA-C-restricted CMV-specific.

The clonotype was recovered from a human donor in good health (CMV status not recorded). Some clones in this sample may be carry-over from other donors' samples. Sequencing input: CD8+ T cells from PBMCs. The chain has TRBV6-1 and TRBJ2-2; D is possibly TRBD1 (6 bases). The CDR3 coding sequence is TGTGCCAGCATGCGAGGGGGCACCGGGGAGCTGTTTTTT. It specifies CASMRGGTGELFF.